This TCR beta chain is from a study of blood T cell repertoires in COVID-19. Method: immunoSEQ multiplex PCR; TCRdb's copy keeps in-frame clones and lacks some. The sample carries more than 200,000 clones, over 75% recorded once. This CDR3 comprises 15 residues. V dropped 2 bases and J dropped 0; count of bases not matched to a gene: 2. Germline CDR1 is SGHNT and CDR2 is YYREEE (reference sequence). The receptor comes from a woman aged 40 to 55 with acute COVID-19. The sequenced material came from PBMCs or T cells enriched from blood (not recorded which). The J gene is TRBJ2-5, the V gene TRBV5-4, with 9 nucleotides matching TRBD2. Here the CDR3 reads CASSLSSGNQETQYF. In nucleotides, the CDR3 is TGTGCCAGCAGCTTATCTAGCGGGAACCAAGAGACCCAGTACTTC. The whole variable domain, filled in from reference TRBV5-4 and TRBJ2-5, reads ETGVTQSPTHLIKTRGQQVTLRCSSQSGHNTVSWYQQALGQGPQFIFQYYREEENGRGNFPPRFSGLQFPNYSSELNVNALELDDSALYLCASSLSSGNQETQYFGPGTRLLVL.